These 6 T cell receptor beta chains were sequenced from one sample in a study of cytomegalovirus exposure and HLA in healthy donors. Sequencing used immunoSEQ multiplex PCR; TCRdb keeps in-frame clones, though not all of them. The data show 100,000 to 150,000 clones, 75% to 90% seen once. Sequenced input: PBMCs. The receptors stem from a man younger than 30 in good health and CMV-seropositive.

The chain is built from TRBV5-1 and TRBJ1-1, with TRBD1 as a possible D gene (5 bases). Germline values: CDR1 SGHRS, CDR2 YFSETQ. The CDR3 is 14 amino acids. V was cut by 4 bases and J by 4 bases, with 14 bases left in between. The CDR3 DNA sequence: TGCGCCAGCAGCCAAGGGGCGATGGGCACTGAAGCTTTCTTT. Translating it yields CASSQGAMGTEAFF.

This sequence joins TRBV5-1 and TRBJ2-7; possibly TRBD2 for D (6 bases). Trimming left V 4 bases short and J 4 bases short, with 18 bases between. Germline V gene sequence: CDR1 SGHRS, CDR2 YFSETQ. The CDR3 is 15 amino acids. CDR3 protein: CASSQSPGDGYEQYF. In DNA form, the CDR3 reads TGCGCCAGCAGCCAATCCCCGGGGGACGGGTACGAGCAGTACTTC.

CDR3 bases: TGCGCCAGCAGCTTTAACACCGACACTGAAGCTTTCTTT. Protein product: CASSFNTDTEAFF. The chain carries TRBV5-1 and TRBJ1-1; D unclear. The germline CDR1 and CDR2 sequences are SGHRS and YFSETQ. The CDR3 runs 13 residues. V was trimmed by 2 bases and J by 3 bases, leaving 8 bases between them.

V usage is TRBV5-1 and J usage is TRBJ1-2, with TRBD1 identical over 8 bases. This CDR3 spans 15 amino acids. CDR1 is SGHRS and CDR2 is YFSETQ in the germline V gene. V lost 3 bases to trimming and J lost 8 bases; unmatched junction nucleotides: 12. CDR3 coding DNA: TGCGCCAGCAGCTCGCAGGGGGCCATTCAAGGGGGCTACACCTTC. It translates to CASSSQGAIQGGYTF.

The V call is TRBV7-9, the J call TRBJ2-2; D not certain. CDR3 size: 12 residues. Trimming removed 1 base from V and 8 bases from J, with 5 bases in between. CDR1 and CDR2 (germline): SEHNR, FQNEAQ (reference sequence). CDR3 in amino acids: CASSLGQGELFF. The CDR3 DNA sequence: TGTGCCAGCAGCTTAGGTCAGGGGGAGCTGTTTTTT.

This chain joins TRBV6-6 and TRBJ1-2; 10 nucleotides match TRBD1. CDR1 is MNHNY, CDR2 SVGAGI, per germline (reference sequence). The CDR3 length is 16 residues. V shed 6 bases and J 7 bases; nucleotides not matched to a gene: 14. The CDR3 is CASRTEGDRGKGGYTF. CDR3 bases: TGTGCCAGCAGGACCGAGGGGGACAGGGGAAAAGGTGGCTACACCTTC.